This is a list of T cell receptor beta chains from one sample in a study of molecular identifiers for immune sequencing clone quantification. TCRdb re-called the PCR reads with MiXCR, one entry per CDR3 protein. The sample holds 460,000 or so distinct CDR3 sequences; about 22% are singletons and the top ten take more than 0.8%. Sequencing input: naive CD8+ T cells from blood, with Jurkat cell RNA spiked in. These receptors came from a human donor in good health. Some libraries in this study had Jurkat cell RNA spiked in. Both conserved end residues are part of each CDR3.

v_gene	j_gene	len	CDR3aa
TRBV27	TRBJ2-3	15	CASCPGAGGTDTQYF
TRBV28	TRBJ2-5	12	CASSSILETQYF
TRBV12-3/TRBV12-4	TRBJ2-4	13	CASSFVGENIQYF
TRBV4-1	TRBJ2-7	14	CASSQDRGGQGLNF
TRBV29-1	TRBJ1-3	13	CSVEDLVLNTIYF
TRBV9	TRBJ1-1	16	CASSGKTGPPGAEASF
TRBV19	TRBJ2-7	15	CASSIMGASQGEQYF
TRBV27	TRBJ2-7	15	CASSLLEGALPEQYF
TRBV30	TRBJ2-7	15	CAWSVSLVEPYEQYF
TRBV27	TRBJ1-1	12	CASRQGVTEAFF
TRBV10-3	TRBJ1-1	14	CAISDPDQGLEAFF
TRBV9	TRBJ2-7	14	CASSFGQGPYEQYF
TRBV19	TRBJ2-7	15	CASSPIAGPHNEQYF
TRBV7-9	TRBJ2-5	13	CASSYGWQETQYF
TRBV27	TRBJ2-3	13	CASSTQRSDTQYF
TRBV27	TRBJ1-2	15	CASSPHTDTNYGYTF
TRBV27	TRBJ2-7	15	CASSLVTGGTYEQYF
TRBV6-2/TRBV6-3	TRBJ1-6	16	CASSSIRTDLHSPLHF
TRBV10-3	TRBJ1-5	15	CAISRDGSSNQPQHF
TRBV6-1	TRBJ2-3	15	CASSGIAAPTDTQYF
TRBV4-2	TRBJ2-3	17	CASSQDFRVIKADTQYF
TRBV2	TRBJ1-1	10	CASIYTEAFF
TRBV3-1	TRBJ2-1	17	CASSVSPSADSYNEQFF
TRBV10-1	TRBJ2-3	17	CASSESQAGWALDTQYF
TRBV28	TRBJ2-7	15	CASSFERTGVYEQYF
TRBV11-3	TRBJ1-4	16	CASSTTWTGSNEKLFF
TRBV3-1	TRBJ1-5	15	CASSQDRGGLQPQHF
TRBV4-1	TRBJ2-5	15	CASSQGPGLQETQYF
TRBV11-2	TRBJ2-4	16	CASSSAVLPNKNIQYF
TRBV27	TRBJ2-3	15	CASSFSREPPDTQYF
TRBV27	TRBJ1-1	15	CASSLIAGTNTEAFF
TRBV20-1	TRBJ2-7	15	CSARPFQDSSYEQYF
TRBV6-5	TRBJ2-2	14	CASSYLSDTGELFF
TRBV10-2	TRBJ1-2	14	CASSDWTAVYGYTF
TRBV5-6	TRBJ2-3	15	CASSLAAGFGDTQYF
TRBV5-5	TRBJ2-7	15	CASSLAREGPYEQYF
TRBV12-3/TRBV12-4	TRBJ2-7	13	CASSPPDSYEQYF
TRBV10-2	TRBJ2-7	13	CASSFGVEDEQYF
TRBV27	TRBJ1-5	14	CASSYGRGHQPQHF
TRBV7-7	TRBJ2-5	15	CASSRLRTTRETQYF
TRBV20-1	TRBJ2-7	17	CSARDSTPWDTSYEQYF
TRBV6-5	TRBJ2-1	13	CASTKGVYSEQFF
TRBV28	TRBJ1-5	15	CASSLDRGESQPQHF
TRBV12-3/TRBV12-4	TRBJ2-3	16	CASSSQSGVTADTQYF
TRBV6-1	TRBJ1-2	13	CAIEGNPQHDYTF
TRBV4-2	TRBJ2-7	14	CASPSGGVSYEQYF
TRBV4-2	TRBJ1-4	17	CASSQVVDYRTNEKLFF
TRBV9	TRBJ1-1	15	CASSPSVGQGIEAFF
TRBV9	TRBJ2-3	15	CASSFDWVGTDTQYF
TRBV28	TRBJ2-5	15	CASSFSATHQETQYF
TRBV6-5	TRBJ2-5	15	CASSYRDRAGETQYF
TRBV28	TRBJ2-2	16	CASSFSDRGFTGELFF
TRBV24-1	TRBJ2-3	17	CATSAQGTGGRTDTQYF